These 26 T cell receptor beta chains originate from one sample sequenced in a study of T cell repertoires in cytomegalovirus infection. Their antigens remain unidentified. In TCRdb, the reads were re-called with MiXCR into one record per CDR3 protein. Among roughly 350,000 distinct CDR3 sequences listed, about 35% were seen once. Sequenced here: cultured PBMCs, sampled from culture after CMV antigen stimulation. The receptors shown here come from a human donor in good health (CMV status not recorded). Some clones in this sample may be carry-over from other donors' samples.

This clonotype was detected only a few times. The rearrangement uses TRBV7-3 and TRBJ2-1, with 12 bases fitting TRBD2. Germline V lookup: CDR1 SGHTA, CDR2 FQGTGA. V trimming: 0 bases; J trimming: 6 bases; junction bases outside the gene matches: 9. CDR3 length: 18 residues. This CDR3 is CASSLTLAGGPGANEQFF. CDR3 sequence (DNA): TGTGCCAGCAGCTTAACGCTAGCGGGAGGGCCGGGAGCCAATGAGCAGTTCTTC.

V and J are TRBV5-1 and TRBJ2-1, with D maybe TRBD2 (6 bases). Trimming stripped 7 bases from V and 6 bases from J, with 20 bases between. The CDR3 contains 15 residues. The germline V gene has CDR1 SGHRS and CDR2 YFSETQ. The CDR3 region has the DNA TGCGCCAGCCGCTCCCCCCGGGGAGGAAGCAATGAGCAGTTCTTC. Protein sequence: CASRSPRGGSNEQFF.

The chain recombines TRBV25-1 with TRBJ1-1, with a possible D match to TRBD1 (5 bases). Germline lookup yields CDR1 MGHDK and CDR2 SYGVNS. The germline V and J ends were trimmed by 5 bases and 3 bases, with 13 bases remaining between them. CDR3 length: 14 amino acids. The CDR3 region is CASSSGWLDTEAFF. CDR3 nucleotide sequence: TGTGCCAGCAGTTCAGGGTGGTTAGACACTGAAGCTTTCTTT.

Notes on this clonotype: With a much larger clone just one base away, this may be a read error. Likely a read error: the CDR3 ends without its conserved phenylalanine or tryptophan. The DNA for the CDR3 is TGTGCCAGCAGCTTAAACAGGGTGGATGAGCAGTTCATC. It yields the protein CASSLNRVDEQFI. The chain links TRBV7-2 to TRBJ2-1; TRBD1 might be the D (6 bases). The CDR3 has 13 residues. Germline V gives CDR1 SGHTA, CDR2 FQGNSA. V dropped 2 bases and J dropped 8 bases, with 10 bases sitting between them.

The rearrangement links TRBV7-2 to TRBJ2-4; TRBD2 agrees at 13 bases. The CDR3 totals 18 residues. CDR1 is SGHTA and CDR2 is FQGNSA in the germline V gene. The V and J ends lost 5 bases and 0 bases, in that order; junction bases with no gene match: 7. The CDR3 coding sequence is TGTGCCAGCAGCCCTAGGACTAGCGGGAGATTAGCCAAAAACATTCAGTACTTC. Amino acids: CASSPRTSGRLAKNIQYF. Full variable domain (missing parts from reference TRBV7-2 and TRBJ2-4): GAGVSQSPSNKVTEKGKDVELRCDPISGHTALYWYRQSLGQGLEFLIYFQGNSAPDKSGLPSDRFSAERTGGSVSTLTIQRTQQEDSAVYLCASSPRTSGRLAKNIQYFGAGTRLSVL.

The chain carries TRBV12-3 or TRBV12-4 and TRBJ1-5; D unclear. V was shortened by 6 bases and J by 3 bases, with 9 bases between the two germline ends. This CDR3 comprises 13 residues. CDR3 sequence: CASSPGYNQPQHF. In DNA, the CDR3 is TGTGCCAGCAGCCCGGGGTACAATCAGCCCCAGCATTTT.

This clonotype was counted between two and nine times. The chain couples TRBV7-2 to TRBJ2-5, with D uncertain. Trimming left V 4 bases short and J 1 base short, with 7 bases between. Germline V gene data show CDR1 as SGHTA and CDR2 as FQGNSA. This CDR3 contains 13 residues. The CDR3 is CASSWKFQETQYF. The CDR3, as DNA: TGTGCCAGCAGCTGGAAGTTCCAAGAGACCCAGTACTTC.

This clonotype is a singleton in its sample. V is TRBV11-3 and J is TRBJ2-3; D uncertain. The CDR3 runs to 15 residues. The germline V gene has CDR1 SGHNT and CDR2 YENEEA. V was pared by 1 base and J by 6 bases, with 14 bases between. The CDR3 loop is CASSLVPPVVDTQYF. The CDR3 DNA reads TGTGCCAGCAGCTTAGTACCTCCTGTGGTGGATACGCAGTATTTT.

There are many counts of this clonotype. The chain carries TRBV7-2 and TRBJ2-7; 7 bases are a match to TRBD1. The CDR3 has 14 residues. Germline lookup yields CDR1 SGHTA and CDR2 FQGNSA. The ends lost 5 bases at V and 3 bases at J; junction bases unmatched: 7. CDR3 DNA: TGTGCCAGCAGCCCAGAGGGACAGCGCTACGAGCAGTACTTC. Its translation: CASSPEGQRYEQYF.

This chain connects TRBV6-8 to TRBJ2-3, with TRBD2 matching 9 bases. The CDR3 spans 17 residues. From germline, CDR1 is MNHGY and CDR2 SAAAGT. Unmatched junction bases numbered 10, after V lost 0 bases and J lost 6 bases. Written as DNA, the CDR3 is TGTGCCAGCAGTTACTCGTTTGGGACTAGCAGGCCGGATACGCAGTATTTT. Protein sequence: CASSYSFGTSRPDTQYF.

This chain joins TRBV20-1 and TRBJ2-3; 7 nucleotides agree with TRBD2. CDR3 size: 16 residues. Trimming at V came to 6 bases and at J to 5 bases, leaving 17 bases not matched to a gene. Germline CDR1 DFQATT, CDR2 SNEGSKA (reference sequence). The CDR3: CSAPYPPAGVGDTQYF. CDR3 sequence (DNA): TGCAGTGCCCCCTATCCTCCGGCGGGAGTGGGAGATACGCAGTATTTT.

The genes are TRBV10-3 and TRBJ1-1, with D unresolved. Germline CDR1 reads ENHRY; CDR2 reads SYGVKD. The germline V and J ends were trimmed by 5 bases and 6 bases, with 13 bases remaining between them. This CDR3 is built from 13 residues. The CDR3, as DNA: TGTGCCATCAGTACAATGGACGCCCCTGAAGCTTTCTTT. Translated: CAISTMDAPEAFF.

This clonotype was recorded a few times. This chain connects TRBV19 to TRBJ1-4; no reliable D call. CDR3 length equals 13 residues. Trimming removed 5 bases from V and 8 bases from J, with 12 bases in between. Looked up from germline, CDR1 is LNHDA and CDR2 is SQIVND (reference sequence). This chain's CDR3 is CASSLAALEKLFF. The CDR3 nucleotides read TGTGCCAGTAGTCTGGCAGCTTTGGAAAAACTGTTTTTT.

The table lists this clonotype with a few counts. The genes are TRBV6-2 or TRBV6-3 and TRBJ2-7; 9 bases fit TRBD1. The V segment lost 6 bases and the J segment 0 bases; nucleotides outside the gene matches: 6. This CDR3 region has 15 residues. Germline V gene sequence: CDR1 MNHEY, CDR2 SVGEGT. The DNA for the CDR3 is TGTGCCAGCAGCGACCAGACAGGGGGCTCCTACGAGCAGTACTTC. Translation gives CASSDQTGGSYEQYF.

In its sample, this clonotype was seen a few times. The rearrangement joins TRBV7-8 to TRBJ2-1; TRBD2 agrees at 13 bases. Germline V gene lookup returns CDR1 SGHVS and CDR2 FQNEAQ. This CDR3 spans 18 amino acids. The trim removed 5 bases at V and 7 bases at J, leaving 14 bases unmatched. Here the CDR3 DNA reads TGTGCCAGCAGCGGACTAGCGGGAGAGGGTTTAAGAATGAATGAGCAGTTCTTC. As protein: CASSGLAGEGLRMNEQFF.

The chain combines TRBV24-1 with TRBJ2-1; 11 positions match TRBD1. CDR3 length: 14 amino acids. The V and J ends lost 7 bases and 5 bases, in that order; junction bases with no gene match: 3. Germline V gives CDR1 KGHDR, CDR2 SFDVKD. The DNA of the CDR3 is TGTGCCACCAGGCCGGGACAGGGGGACAATGAGCAGTTCTTC. Translated: CATRPGQGDNEQFF.

This rearrangement joins TRBV6-8 to TRBJ2-7, with 7 bases matching TRBD1. The CDR3 is made up of 13 amino acids. Germline V lookup: CDR1 MNHGY, CDR2 SAAAGT. After removal of 7 bases from V and 1 base from J, the junction contained 4 bases not matched to a gene. The CDR3 loop reads CASKMGQSYEQYF. CDR3 bases: TGTGCCAGCAAGATGGGACAGTCCTACGAGCAGTACTTC.

This clonotype was counted a few times. The chain couples TRBV7-2 to TRBJ2-6, with 10 bases matching TRBD1. This CDR3 has 17 residues. V was clipped by 1 base and J by 2 bases; unmatched bases: 2. The germline V gene has CDR1 SGHTA and CDR2 FQGNSA. The CDR3 reads CASSLVGTGAGANVLTF. CDR3 DNA sequence: TGTGCCAGCAGCTTAGTGGGGACAGGGGCTGGGGCCAACGTCCTGACTTTC. Variable domain in full (rest from reference TRBV7-2 and TRBJ2-6): GAGVSQSPSNKVTEKGKDVELRCDPISGHTALYWYRQSLGQGLEFLIYFQGNSAPDKSGLPSDRFSAERTGGSVSTLTIQRTQQEDSAVYLCASSLVGTGAGANVLTFGAGSRLTVL.

This clonotype was counted only a few times. V gene TRBV7-3 combines with J gene TRBJ1-6, with D unclear. The CDR3 spans 15 residues. Germline CDR1 SGHTA, CDR2 FQGTGA. Trimming removed 1 base at V and 6 bases at J, with 10 bases between. DNA of the CDR3: TGTGCCAGCAGCTTAATGGCAGGTTCTAATTCACCCCTCCACTTT. This sequence encodes CASSLMAGSNSPLHF. The full variable domain, with the rest looked up from reference TRBV7-3 and TRBJ1-6, is GAGVSQTPSNKVTEKGKYVELRCDPISGHTALYWYRQSLGQGPEFLIYFQGTGAADDSGLPNDRFFAVRPEGSVSTLKIQRTERGDSAVYLCASSLMAGSNSPLHFGNGTRLTVT.

This clonotype was observed once. The chain joins TRBV12-3 or TRBV12-4 to TRBJ1-1; D may be TRBD1 (5 bases). Between the trimmed V and J ends, which lost 6 bases and 6 bases, there was a span of 26 bases. This CDR3 spans 17 amino acids. The chain's CDR3 is CASRPMGLPGPVPEAFF. For the CDR3, the DNA is TGTGCCAGCAGACCCATGGGACTTCCGGGTCCTGTACCTGAAGCTTTCTTT.

V gene TRBV7-2 combines with J gene TRBJ2-7; tentatively, D is TRBD1 (6 bases). V was cut by 0 bases and J by 1 base, with 13 bases left in between. The germline V gene encodes CDR1 SGHTA and CDR2 FQGNSA. The CDR3 runs 16 residues. CDR3 DNA sequence: TGTGCCAGCAGCTTAGCGGGAACGGGACAATCCTACGAGCAGTACTTC. Its protein product is CASSLAGTGQSYEQYF.

This clonotype was counted only a few times. DNA of the CDR3: TGTGCCAGCAGCTTTTCTGAGAGCGATACGCAGTATTTT. It yields the protein CASSFSESDTQYF. The chain has TRBV7-3 and TRBJ2-3; D not certain. With 3 bases removed from V and 6 bases from J, the gap between germline ends came to 10 bases. The CDR3 extends over 13 amino acids. Germline V gives CDR1 SGHTA, CDR2 FQGTGA.

This clonotype showed up many times. The V call is TRBV7-2, the J call TRBJ2-1; D is ambiguous. The CDR3 runs to 12 residues. Germline V gene data show CDR1 as SGHTA and CDR2 as FQGNSA. V lost 4 bases and J 7 bases, leaving 8 bases between the germline ends. The CDR3 nucleotides read TGTGCCAGCAGCTCGGACGTTAATGAGCAGTTCTTC. This encodes CASSSDVNEQFF. Combining the CDR3 with reference TRBV7-2 and TRBJ2-1 gives the whole variable domain GAGVSQSPSNKVTEKGKDVELRCDPISGHTALYWYRQSLGQGLEFLIYFQGNSAPDKSGLPSDRFSAERTGGSVSTLTIQRTQQEDSAVYLCASSSDVNEQFFGPGTRLTVL.

The chain has TRBV15 and TRBJ2-3, with no clear D. This CDR3 comprises 12 residues. From germline, CDR1 is LNHNV and CDR2 YYDKDF (reference sequence). Deletions cut 2 bases from V and 3 bases from J, with 3 bases between. CDR3 region: CATSRRTDTQYF. CDR3 DNA: TGTGCCACCAGCAGACGAACAGATACGCAGTATTTT.

This clonotype appeared a few times. The J gene is TRBJ1-1, the V gene TRBV7-6; 7 nucleotides match TRBD1. Germline V gives CDR1 SGHVS, CDR2 FNYEAQ. With V trimmed by 4 bases and J by 5 bases, 10 bases remained unmatched. The CDR3 is 15 residues long. CDR3 loop: CASSSPGGVGTEAFF. The CDR3 region has the DNA TGTGCCAGCAGCTCCCCAGGGGGTGTTGGGACTGAAGCTTTCTTT.

The V gene is TRBV12-3 or TRBV12-4, the J gene TRBJ2-5, with 10 bases aligning to TRBD1. V shed 5 bases, J shed 5 bases, and the junction held 5 bases outside the gene matches. CDR3 length: 14 amino acids. CDR3 region: CASSADRGLETQYF. The CDR3 DNA follows: TGTGCCAGCAGTGCAGACAGGGGGCTTGAGACCCAGTACTTC.